A single TCR beta chain is shown here with its context. Its antigen remains unidentified. One base away there is no much larger clone; base qualities are not given. This specimen comes from a study of blood T cell repertoires in COVID-19 (dated by TCRdb to 2018 to 2021). In the study overall: Samples from collaborators originated in the United States, Italy and Spain and spanned both the acute and convalescent phases of COVID-19. A freely available public database, intended as a resource for researchers studying the immune response to SARS-CoV-2, is where the repertoires were released. The prospective study material was composed of cDNA or gDNA derived from T cells, B-cell-depleted T cells, or PBMCs. A de-identified subject ID, COVID-19 status, age in years and sex were almost always included in the sample metadata. The samples were drawn from two sources: the first 160 participants of the ongoing ImmuneRACE study, and 1,254 subjects contributed by 6 global collaborators. Deeply sampled blood TCRbeta repertoires from subjects exposed to, actively infected with, or recovered from COVID-19 were included in the dataset. Where available, HLA class I and class II types were obtained from metadata supplied by the sample provider rather than from assay-based typing. The full study reports these points: How much clinical and demographic metadata was included differed by source and by participant, and the metadata was provided uncurated.

The immunoSEQ Assay, a bias-controlled multiplex PCR, was used to amplify TCRbeta CDR3 regions from genomic DNA. The original pipeline was this. Nucleated cell counts per sample were estimated from amplification of reference gene primers within the assay. Sequence reads were collapsed and filtered to measure the absolute abundance of every unique TCRbeta CDR3 rearrangement. For each sample, productive Simpson clonality was calculated as the square root of Simpson's diversity index over productive rearrangements. Imported from immuneACCESS, the table was reduced by TCRdb to in-frame sequences with V and J called. These copies leave out some clones; in studies compared against another copy, an unresolved V gene accounts for under half, and the cause of the remainder is not known. That table furnishes V, J and clone size, whereas the DNA furnished D and trimming. The sample has over 400,000 clones on record, roughly 88% of them singletons. In total, the top ten clones hold roughly 1.4% of the sample.

Each collaborating institution followed its own protocols to collect whole blood in K2EDTA tubes. For TCRbeta analysis, collaborator samples were shipped as frozen whole blood, as isolated PBMCs, or as DNA extracted from either sample type. The CDR3 holds 13 amino acids from the cysteine to the phenylalanine. Just the 39-base CDR3 DNA is kept, in frame starting at base 1. From the germline V gene, CDR1 is SGHNT and CDR2 is YENEEA. Cut back by 4 bases and 5 bases, the V and J ends lie 11 bases apart. This chain is built from TRBV11-3 and TRBJ2-5, with no confidently assigned D gene. The sequenced material came from peripheral blood. The clonotype was recovered from a woman aged 30 to 39 with active or convalescent COVID-19. The CDR3 protein sequence reads: CASSYNSDETQYF. The nucleotides are TGTGCCAGCAGCTATAACAGTGACGAGACCCAGTACTTC.